This T cell receptor beta chain was obtained from a study of blood T cells in healthy people across ages. Broader study findings: Comparison with aged donors showed that long-lived donors had more naive CD4+ cells and higher diversity.

The CDR3 sequence is 15 residues long. In germline, CDR1 is LGHNA, CDR2 YSLEER. V lost 0 bases, J lost 7 bases, and 13 bases lay in between. In this sample, this clonotype turned up a few times. As yet, its antigen is unknown. Combining a sample-barcoded 5' primer with a J-beta primer mix, a second PCR ran for roughly 7 to 11 cycles. Via MiXCR, TCRdb re-called the 5' RACE reads, giving one row per CDR3 protein. This sample carries 1.5 million to 2 million distinct CDR3 sequences, approximately 50% of them seen once, and the ten largest clones take 2.1%. The chain uses TRBV4-3 and TRBJ2-1; D is possibly TRBD2 (6 bases). Sequenced: blood. This TCR was recovered from a woman aged 35 to 49 in good health. In DNA form, the CDR3 reads TGCGCCAGCAGCCAAGAATTGCTAGCGACAAATGAGCAGTTCTTC. This translates into CASSQELLATNEQFF.